This TCR beta chain came from a study of T-cell reconstitution after alpha-beta-depleted transplantation in children. Whole-study results and caveats: From newly produced T cells came most of the T-cell counts and diversity one year after transplant. Where some patients showed high TCRbeta diversity at day 60, it came from recipient T cells and thymic progenitors that had survived. Reportedly, only several hundred clones from non-depleted graft cells drove alpha-beta T-cell counts at about two months.

Unique molecular identifiers were used in preparing the TCRbeta library. TCRdb recomputed calls from the PCR reads with MiXCR, one row per CDR3 protein. The table shows about 470,000 distinct CDR3 sequences, with over 40% occurring only once. This clonotype has at least ten counts. Its matching antigen is unknown. The sequencing used PBMCs, collected before TCRalphabeta/CD19-depleted stem cell transplant. The clonotype was recovered from a girl aged 2 to 9 with aplastic anemia, due to receive a stem cell transplant.

CDR3 residues: CASSVEYEQFF. The CDR3 bases are TGTGCCAGCAGCGTAGAGTACGAGCAGTTCTTC. V is TRBV9 and J is TRBJ2-1; D is unclear. Trimming pared 0 bases from V and 10 bases from J, leaving 5 bases between. CDR3 length: 11 residues. Germline CDR1 and CDR2: SGDLS and YYNGEE.